This entry lists 9 T cell receptor beta chains sequenced from one sample in a study of blood T cell repertoires in COVID-19. The method was immunoSEQ multiplex PCR; TCRdb's version includes in-frame clones alone and lacks a portion of them. This sample has roughly 330,000 clones, with 87% found just once. Sequencing was done on a sample of PBMCs or T cells enriched from blood (not recorded which). The receptors come from a young woman who had recovered from COVID-19.

This clone showed up just once. The V and J genes are TRBV2 and TRBJ1-2; TRBD1 matches 7 bases. CDR1 is SNHLY, CDR2 FYNNEI, per germline. This CDR3 comprises 14 residues. The junction had 6 bases not matched to a gene; V was cut back by 8 bases and J by 0 bases. The CDR3 nucleotides read TGTGCCAGCCGACGGGACAGCACTAACTATGGCTACACCTTC. This sequence encodes CASRRDSTNYGYTF.

This clone was recorded only once. J is TRBJ1-1 and V is TRBV7-9; 9 bases agree with TRBD1. This CDR3 comprises 14 residues. J was trimmed by 0 bases and V by 4 bases; bases with no gene match: 0. CDR1 SEHNR and CDR2 FQNEAQ come from the germline V gene (reference sequence). The CDR3 loop is CASSWTGVNTEAFF. The DNA for the CDR3 is TGTGCCAGCAGCTGGACAGGGGTGAACACTGAAGCTTTCTTT.

This chain joins TRBV6-1 and TRBJ2-3; D is perhaps TRBD1 (6 bases). The CDR3 consists of 17 residues. The V end lost 2 bases, the J end lost 0 bases, and 15 bases lay between the germline ends. Germline V lookup: CDR1 MNHNS, CDR2 SASEGT. The CDR3 DNA sequence: TGTGCCAGCAGTGAAAGGCGCAGGGGTCTTAGCACAGATACGCAGTATTTT. Translation: CASSERRRGLSTDTQYF.

In nucleotides, the CDR3 is TGTGCCAGCAGTTACTCCAGGGACCAAGAGACCCAGTACTTC. It codes for CASSYSRDQETQYF. This chain joins TRBV6-5 and TRBJ2-5, with D possibly matching TRBD1 (5 bases). V was shortened by 0 bases and J by 0 bases, with 5 bases between the two germline ends. CDR1 MNHEY and CDR2 SVGAGI come from the germline V gene. The length of the CDR3 is 14 residues.

The rearrangement links TRBV7-3 to TRBJ1-6; D is possibly TRBD1 (6 bases). The CDR3 loop spans 14 amino acids. V was shortened by 5 bases and J by 7 bases, with 12 bases between the two germline ends. Germline lookup yields CDR1 SGHTA and CDR2 FQGTGA. DNA for the CDR3: TGTGCCAGCAGCCTGACAGGCCCCAATTCACCCCTCCACTTT. Translated, it gives CASSLTGPNSPLHF.

The genes are TRBV5-4 and TRBJ2-1; a weak D match, TRBD2 (5 bases). The V and J ends lost 0 bases and 6 bases respectively, with 7 bases between them. Per the germline V gene, CDR1 is SGHNT and CDR2 is YYREEE (reference sequence). This CDR3 comprises 13 residues. The CDR3 protein is CASSLEAGNEQFF. DNA for the CDR3: TGTGCCAGCAGCTTGGAGGCGGGCAATGAGCAGTTCTTC. Looking up the rest from reference TRBV5-4 and TRBJ2-1 gives the full variable domain: ETGVTQSPTHLIKTRGQQVTLRCSSQSGHNTVSWYQQALGQGPQFIFQYYREEENGRGNFPPRFSGLQFPNYSSELNVNALELDDSALYLCASSLEAGNEQFFGPGTRLTVL.

The V and J genes are TRBV5-1 and TRBJ2-7; maybe TRBD2 (5 bases). Trimming cost V 4 bases and J 2 bases, with 7 bases left between them. CDR3 length: 12 amino acids. Germline V gene sequence: CDR1 SGHRS, CDR2 YFSETQ. The CDR3 region has the DNA TGCGCCAGCAGCCTCGGGGCCTACGAGCAGTACTTC. Translated, it gives CASSLGAYEQYF.

The V and J genes are TRBV9 and TRBJ2-7; weak D call: TRBD2 (6 bases). V was cut by 0 bases and J by 3 bases, with 13 bases left in between. The CDR3 length is 15 residues. CDR1 and CDR2 from the germline V gene are SGDLS and YYNGEE. This CDR3 is CASSVAGEVFYEQYF. The CDR3 DNA reads as TGTGCCAGCAGCGTAGCTGGGGAGGTTTTCTACGAGCAGTACTTC. Combining the CDR3 with reference TRBV9 and TRBJ2-7 gives the whole variable domain DSGVTQTPKHLITATGQRVTLRCSPRSGDLSVYWYQQSLDQGLQFLIQYYNGEERAKGNILERFSAQQFPDLHSELNLSSLELGDSALYFCASSVAGEVFYEQYFGPGTRLTVT.

The chain combines TRBV3-1 (or the pseudogene TRBV3-2) with TRBJ2-6, with TRBD1 as a possible D gene (6 bases). V lost 1 base to trimming and J lost 4 bases, with 17 bases between them. CDR1 and CDR2 from the germline V gene are LGHDT and YNNKEL (reference sequence). This CDR3 spans 18 amino acids. CDR3 coding DNA: TGTGCCAGCAGCCAAGGATCGCCAGGGGTCTCCGGGGCCAACGTCCTGACTTTC. Its protein is CASSQGSPGVSGANVLTF.